What follows are 20 T cell receptor beta chains derived from one specimen sequenced in a study of CD8 T cells in ankylosing spondylitis. TCRdb redid the calling of the 5' RACE reads with MiXCR, one entry per CDR3 protein. The sample contains approximately 300,000 distinct CDR3 sequences, 8% of which appear only once. The antigens of these receptors remain unknown. The study's findings and limits: Blood from ankylosing spondylitis patients appeared to carry a characteristic roughly eight-variant TCR beta motif.

The sample was blood, either unsorted or a sorted T cell fraction (not recorded which). All receptors derive from a male donor with ankylosing spondylitis.

J is TRBJ1-4 and V is TRBV15, with D possibly matching TRBD1 (6 bases). V lost 6 bases to trimming and J lost 6 bases, with 14 bases between them. In germline, CDR1 is LNHNV, CDR2 YYDKDF (reference sequence). The CDR3 is made up of 14 amino acids. The CDR3 coding sequence is TGTGCCACCAGTTCGGGGGCGCAGGATGAAAAACTGTTTTTT. Protein product: CATSSGAQDEKLFF.

This CDR3 reads CASSQDGRGSLPGGSGANVLTF. For the CDR3, the DNA is TGTGCCAGCAGCCAAGATGGCCGGGGGAGTCTTCCTGGTGGCTCTGGGGCCAACGTCCTGACTTTC. The rearrangement uses TRBV14 and TRBJ2-6, with TRBD2 as a possible D gene (6 bases). The CDR3 runs to 22 residues. V lost 0 bases and J lost 0, with 24 bases in between. Germline V CDR1 and CDR2: SGHDN, FVKESK.

This clonotype has only a few counts. The chain links TRBV10-3 to TRBJ2-7; possibly TRBD1 for D (6 bases). The V gene lost 7 bases and the J gene lost 2 bases, with 18 bases spanning the gap. This CDR3 has 15 amino acids. CDR1 is ENHRY and CDR2 is SYGVKD in the germline V gene. The CDR3 DNA is TGTGCCATCAAGCAGACAGGCGACTTAACCTACGAGCAGTACTTC. The encoded protein is CAIKQTGDLTYEQYF.

At least ten counts were recorded for this clonotype. V is TRBV15 and J is TRBJ2-7, with 9 bases lining up with TRBD1. The germline V gene encodes CDR1 LNHNV and CDR2 YYDKDF (reference sequence). The length of the CDR3 is 15 residues. The trim removed 6 bases at V and 6 bases at J, leaving 12 bases unmatched. CDR3: CATRETGGGTTEQYF. The CDR3 DNA reads as TGTGCCACCAGAGAGACAGGGGGTGGTACTACCGAGCAGTACTTC. Looking up the rest from reference TRBV15 and TRBJ2-7 gives the full variable domain: DAMVIQNPRYQVTQFGKPVTLSCSQTLNHNVMYWYQQKSSQAPKLLFHYYDKDFNNEADTPDNFQSRRPNTSFCFLDIRSPGLGDTAMYLCATRETGGGTTEQYFGPGTRLTVT.

The chain joins TRBV7-3 to TRBJ2-1; D possibly corresponds to TRBD1 (6 bases). This CDR3 has 13 residues. Trimming stripped 2 bases from V and 8 bases from J, with 10 bases between. Germline V gives CDR1 SGHTA, CDR2 FQGTGA. This CDR3 is CASSLSRGDEQFF. In nucleotides, the CDR3 is TGTGCCAGCAGCTTATCCAGGGGAGATGAGCAGTTCTTC.

There are many counts of this clonotype. The rearrangement joins TRBV20-1 to TRBJ2-7; the D gene could be TRBD1 or TRBD2 (6 bases each). Trimming took off 0 bases at V and 2 bases at J, with 17 bases between the two ends. This CDR3 contains 16 residues. In germline, CDR1 is DFQATT, CDR2 SNEGSKA (reference sequence). The CDR3 DNA reads TGCAGTGCTAGAGACCCCGGGGGCGCGAGGACCTACGAGCAGTACTTC. Residues: CSARDPGGARTYEQYF.

This clonotype was observed a few times. This sequence joins TRBV20-1 and TRBJ1-1; 8 nucleotides match TRBD1. J lost 1 base, V lost 2 bases, and 6 bases had no gene match. The CDR3 contains 15 residues. Germline V lookup: CDR1 DFQATT, CDR2 SNEGSKA (reference sequence). CDR3 protein: CSARHQTGANTEAFF. Here the CDR3 DNA reads TGCAGTGCTAGACACCAGACAGGGGCGAACACTGAAGCTTTCTTT.

This clonotype was recorded a few times. The chain employs TRBV20-1 and TRBJ1-2, with a possible D match to TRBD1 (6 bases). This CDR3 is built from 13 residues. The ends were cut back, 3 bases at V and 3 bases at J, with 11 bases in the middle. The V gene's germline CDR1 is DFQATT and CDR2 SNEGSKA (reference sequence). The CDR3 nucleotides read TGCAGTGCTAGTGAAGCAGGGGACTATGGCTACACCTTC. Encoded protein: CSASEAGDYGYTF.

The rearrangement links TRBV2 to TRBJ1-5, with D uncertain. Trimming took 3 bases from V and 5 from J, leaving 8 bases between them. Germline values: CDR1 SNHLY, CDR2 FYNNEI. This CDR3 contains 13 residues. For the CDR3, the DNA is TGTGCCAGCAGTGAGAGGAACCATCAGCCCCAGCATTTT. This encodes CASSERNHQPQHF.

This chain uses TRBV27 with TRBJ1-1, with 7 bases identical to TRBD1. CDR1 and CDR2 (germline): MNHEY, SMNVEV (reference sequence). The CDR3 runs 15 residues. V dropped 7 bases and J dropped 3; count of bases not matched to a gene: 11. The CDR3 is CASIPSGTDYTEAFF. In nucleotides, the CDR3 is TGTGCCAGCATACCATCCGGGACAGATTACACTGAAGCTTTCTTT.

The chain couples TRBV6-5 to TRBJ1-5; 7 bases map to TRBD1. Germline values: CDR1 MNHEY, CDR2 SVGAGI. CDR3 length equals 17 residues. V shed 4 bases and J 3 bases; nucleotides not matched to a gene: 12. CDR3 coding DNA: TGTGCCAGCAGTTCAACTAGACAGGGACGAGACAATCAGCCCCAGCATTTT. As protein: CASSSTRQGRDNQPQHF.

This clonotype was counted only a few times. The V and J genes are TRBV12-3 or TRBV12-4 and TRBJ1-5; no clear D gene. The length of the CDR3 is 13 residues. V dropped 1 base and J dropped 7 bases, with 8 bases sitting between them. CDR3: CASSLVRAQPQHF. The CDR3 region has the DNA TGTGCCAGCAGTTTAGTGAGGGCGCAGCCCCAGCATTTT.

This clonotype has more than one count but fewer than ten. The chain uses TRBV29-1 and TRBJ2-5, with D tentatively TRBD2 (6 bases). The V end lost 6 bases, the J end lost 2 bases, and 13 bases lay between the germline ends. The CDR3 has 13 amino acids. Germline values: CDR1 SQVTM, CDR2 ANQGSEA. For the CDR3, the DNA is TGCAGCGTGAGGATTGGAGGGCAAGAGACCCAGTACTTC. It specifies CSVRIGGQETQYF.

V gene TRBV4-3 combines with J gene TRBJ2-5; 8 positions agree with TRBD2. The V gene end was trimmed by 1 base and the J gene end by 4 bases; junction bases not matched to a gene: 5. The germline gives CDR1 LGHNA, CDR2 YSLEER. This CDR3 region has 15 residues. The DNA of the CDR3 is TGCGCCAGCAGCCAAGTAACCGGGAGGGGAGAGACCCAGTACTTC. Encoded protein: CASSQVTGRGETQYF.

The chain has TRBV10-3 and TRBJ2-1; possible D gene TRBD2, 7 bases. The length of the CDR3 is 17 residues. The V and J ends lost 3 bases and 8 bases respectively, with 23 bases between them. Germline CDR1 and CDR2: ENHRY and SYGVKD. Here the CDR3 reads CAISETITGRGSDEQFF. CDR3 in DNA: TGTGCCATCAGTGAAACGATAACAGGGAGGGGAAGCGATGAGCAGTTCTTC.

The sample holds a few counts of this clonotype. The V gene is TRBV29-1, the J gene TRBJ2-7; TRBD1 agrees at 8 bases. CDR1 and CDR2 (germline): SQVTM, ANQGSEA. V gave up 2 bases and J gave up 6 bases; unmatched junction bases: 12. The CDR3 runs 15 residues. In DNA form, the CDR3 reads TGCAGCGTTGAAAAGGGGGACAGGACTACTGGCGAGCAGTACTTC. Its translation: CSVEKGDRTTGEQYF.

This clonotype was found a few times. CDR3 sequence reads: CATSDSRFGETQYF. The CDR3 region has the DNA TGTGCCACCAGTGATTCCCGATTCGGAGAGACCCAGTACTTC. This chain uses TRBV24-1 with TRBJ2-5, with D uncertain. This CDR3 is 14 amino acids long. The V gene's germline CDR1 is KGHDR and CDR2 SFDVKD. V gave up 2 bases and J gave up 4 bases, with 10 bases separating them.

Only a few counts were recorded for this clonotype. The chain is built from TRBV10-3 and TRBJ1-5; D call uncertain. Germline values: CDR1 ENHRY, CDR2 SYGVKD. The CDR3 runs 15 residues. The V end was cut by 1 base, the J end by 0 bases, with 7 bases between. CDR3 coding DNA: TGTGCCATCAGTGAGTACGGGGATAGCAATCAGCCCCAGCATTTT. As protein: CAISEYGDSNQPQHF.

This clonotype was counted at least ten times. The V and J genes are TRBV5-1 and TRBJ1-2; D not certain. The germline V gene encodes CDR1 SGHRS and CDR2 YFSETQ. Trimming took off 6 bases at V and 0 bases at J, with 9 bases between the two ends. This CDR3 has 13 residues. CDR3 in amino acids: CASNDDPNYGYTF. As DNA, the CDR3 is TGCGCCAGCAATGACGATCCTAACTATGGCTACACCTTC. Based on the CDR3 plus reference TRBV5-1 and TRBJ1-2, the full variable domain is KAGVTQTPRYLIKTRGQQVTLSCSPISGHRSVSWYQQTPGQGLQFLFEYFSETQRNKGNFPGRFSGRQFSNSRSEMNVSTLELGDSALYLCASNDDPNYGYTFGSGTRLTVV.

The V gene is TRBV28, the J gene TRBJ2-1, with TRBD2 matching 7 bases. V was pared by 5 bases and J by 12 bases, with 10 bases of the junction left unmatched. Germline CDR1 MDHEN, CDR2 SYDVKM. This CDR3 has 13 residues. CDR3 nucleotides: TGTGCCAGCAGTGGAAACTCGGGAGGCTGGCAGTTCTTC. Translating gives CASSGNSGGWQFF.